The clone carrying this TCR beta chain was seen many times. Its specificity is not known. This record comes from a study of T-cell reconstitution after alpha-beta-depleted transplantation in children. The length of the CDR3 is 15 residues. CDR1 and CDR2 from the germline V gene are LGHDT and YNNKEL (reference sequence). The V segment lost 5 bases and the J segment 3 bases; nucleotides outside the gene matches: 10. Study observations and caveats: Surviving recipient T cells and thymic progenitors underlay high day-60 TCRbeta diversity in some patients. Once a year had passed after transplant, T-cell counts and diversity came mostly from newly produced T cells. Reports say that about two months after transplant, the alpha-beta T cells came out of several hundred graft clones that had expanded.

Preparation of the TCRbeta library used unique molecular identifiers. TCRdb fed the PCR reads into MiXCR, producing one record per CDR3 protein. The table has 250,000 to 300,000 distinct CDR3 sequences, 10% seen once; the top ten hold roughly 7%. The sequence came from a boy under two years old with acute myeloid leukemia, due to receive a stem cell transplant. V usage is TRBV3-1 and J usage is TRBJ2-7; TRBD1 matches at 7 bases. Sequencing was performed on PBMCs, taken before TCRalphabeta/CD19-depleted stem cell transplant. In nucleotides, the CDR3 is TGTGCCAGCAGCTATATACAGGGGACGGGCTACGAGCAGTACTTC. Protein sequence: CASSYIQGTGYEQYF.